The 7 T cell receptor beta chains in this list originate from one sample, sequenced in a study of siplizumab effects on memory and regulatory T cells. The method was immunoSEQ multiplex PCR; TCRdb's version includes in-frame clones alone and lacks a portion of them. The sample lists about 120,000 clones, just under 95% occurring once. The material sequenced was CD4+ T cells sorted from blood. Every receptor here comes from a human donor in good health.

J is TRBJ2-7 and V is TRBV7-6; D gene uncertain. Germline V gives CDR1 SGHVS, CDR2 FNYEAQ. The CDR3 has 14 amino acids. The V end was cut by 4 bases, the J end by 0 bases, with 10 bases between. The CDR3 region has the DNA TGTGCCAGCAGCTCCAGTTACCGCTCCTACGAGCAGTACTTC. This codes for CASSSSYRSYEQYF. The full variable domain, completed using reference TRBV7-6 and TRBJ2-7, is GAGVSQSPRYKVTKRGQDVALRCDPISGHVSLYWYRQALGQGPEFLTYFNYEAQQDKSGLPNDRFSAERPEGSISTLTIQRTEQRDSAMYRCASSSSYRSYEQYFGPGTRLTVT.

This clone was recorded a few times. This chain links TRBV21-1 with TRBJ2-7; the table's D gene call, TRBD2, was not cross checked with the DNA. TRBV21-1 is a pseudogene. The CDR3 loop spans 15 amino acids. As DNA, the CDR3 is TGTGCCAGCAGCTCCGCTAGCGGGAGAGTTTACGAGCAGTACTTC. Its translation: CASSSASGRVYEQYF.

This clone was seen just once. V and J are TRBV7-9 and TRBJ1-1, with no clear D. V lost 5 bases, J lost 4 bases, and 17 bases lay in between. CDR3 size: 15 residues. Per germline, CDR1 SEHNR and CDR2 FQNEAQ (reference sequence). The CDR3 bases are TGTGCCAGCAGCACCAGACCCGGCGAGGGCACTGAAGCTTTCTTT. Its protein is CASSTRPGEGTEAFF. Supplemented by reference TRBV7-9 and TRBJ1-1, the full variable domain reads DTGVSQNPRHKITKRGQNVTFRCDPISEHNRLYWYRQTLGQGPEFLTYFQNEAQLEKSRLLSDRFSAERPKGSFSTLEIQRTEQGDSAMYLCASSTRPGEGTEAFFGQGTRLTVV.

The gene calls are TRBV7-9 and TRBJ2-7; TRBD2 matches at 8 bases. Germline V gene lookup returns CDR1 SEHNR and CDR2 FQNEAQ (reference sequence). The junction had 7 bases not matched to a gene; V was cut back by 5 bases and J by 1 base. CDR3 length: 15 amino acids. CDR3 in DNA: TGTGCCAGCAGCCTCGGACTAGCCGGGTCCTACGAGCAGTACTTC. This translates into CASSLGLAGSYEQYF.

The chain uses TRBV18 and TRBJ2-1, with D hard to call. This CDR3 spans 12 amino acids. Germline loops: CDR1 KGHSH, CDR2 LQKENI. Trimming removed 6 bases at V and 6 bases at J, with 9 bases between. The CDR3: CASSFDGNEQFF. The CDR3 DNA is TGTGCCAGCTCTTTCGACGGCAATGAGCAGTTCTTC. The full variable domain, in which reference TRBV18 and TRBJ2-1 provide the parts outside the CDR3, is NAGVMQNPRHLVRRRGQEARLRCSPMKGHSHVYWYRQLPEEGLKFMVYLQKENIIDESGMPKERFSAEFPKEGPSILRIQQVVRGDSAAYFCASSFDGNEQFFGPGTRLTVL.

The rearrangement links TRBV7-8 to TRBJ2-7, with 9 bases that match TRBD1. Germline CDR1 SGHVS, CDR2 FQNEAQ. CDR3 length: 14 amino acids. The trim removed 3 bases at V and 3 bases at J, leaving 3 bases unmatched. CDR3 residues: CASSLGTGSYEQYF. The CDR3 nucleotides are TGTGCCAGCAGCTTGGGGACAGGGAGCTACGAGCAGTACTTC.

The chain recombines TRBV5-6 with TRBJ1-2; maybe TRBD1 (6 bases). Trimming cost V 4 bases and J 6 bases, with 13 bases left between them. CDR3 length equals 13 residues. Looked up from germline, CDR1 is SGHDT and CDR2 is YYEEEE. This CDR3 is CASSPGAQHGYTF. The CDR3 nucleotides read TGTGCCAGCAGCCCAGGGGCCCAGCATGGCTACACCTTC.